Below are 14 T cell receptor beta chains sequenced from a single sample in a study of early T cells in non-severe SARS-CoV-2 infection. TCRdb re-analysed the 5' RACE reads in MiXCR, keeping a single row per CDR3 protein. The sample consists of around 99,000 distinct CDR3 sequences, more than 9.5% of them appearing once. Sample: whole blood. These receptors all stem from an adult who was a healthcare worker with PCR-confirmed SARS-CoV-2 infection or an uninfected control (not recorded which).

DNA of the CDR3: TGTGCCAGCTCAATTAGCGGGCGCGACAATGAGCAGTTCTTC. Translating it yields CASSISGRDNEQFF. V and J are TRBV18 and TRBJ2-1; 7 bases align to TRBD2. There are 14 residues in the CDR3. Per germline, CDR1 KGHSH and CDR2 LQKENI. The ends lost 5 bases at V and 5 bases at J; junction bases unmatched: 6. Full variable domain (remainder filled in from reference TRBV18 and TRBJ2-1): NAGVMQNPRHLVRRRGQEARLRCSPMKGHSHVYWYRQLPEEGLKFMVYLQKENIIDESGMPKERFSAEFPKEGPSILRIQQVVRGDSAAYFCASSISGRDNEQFFGPGTRLTVL.

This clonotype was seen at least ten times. CDR3 nucleotide sequence: TGTGCCAGCAGCGTAAGAGGGACCTACAATGAGCAGTTCTTC. Its translation is CASSVRGTYNEQFF. The chain combines TRBV9 with TRBJ2-1; the D gene is possibly TRBD2 (5 bases). Trimming shortened V by 1 base and J by 2 bases, and 7 bases separated the two germline ends. The CDR3 totals 14 residues. Looked up from germline, CDR1 is SGDLS and CDR2 is YYNGEE. Full variable domain (missing parts from reference TRBV9 and TRBJ2-1): DSGVTQTPKHLITATGQRVTLRCSPRSGDLSVYWYQQSLDQGLQFLIQYYNGEERAKGNILERFSAQQFPDLHSELNLSSLELGDSALYFCASSVRGTYNEQFFGPGTRLTVL.

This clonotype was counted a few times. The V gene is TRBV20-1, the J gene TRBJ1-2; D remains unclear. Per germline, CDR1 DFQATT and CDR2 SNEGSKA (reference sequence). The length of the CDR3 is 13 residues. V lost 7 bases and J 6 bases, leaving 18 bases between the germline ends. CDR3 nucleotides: TGCAGTGGTGGAGGGCTAGATGAAAATGGCTACACCTTC. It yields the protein CSGGGLDENGYTF.

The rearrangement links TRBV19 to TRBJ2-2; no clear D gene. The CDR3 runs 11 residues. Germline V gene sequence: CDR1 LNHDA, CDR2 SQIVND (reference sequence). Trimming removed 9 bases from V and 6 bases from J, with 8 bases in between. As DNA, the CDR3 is TGTGCCAGCGGTCTATCCGGGGAGCTGTTTTTT. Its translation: CASGLSGELFF.

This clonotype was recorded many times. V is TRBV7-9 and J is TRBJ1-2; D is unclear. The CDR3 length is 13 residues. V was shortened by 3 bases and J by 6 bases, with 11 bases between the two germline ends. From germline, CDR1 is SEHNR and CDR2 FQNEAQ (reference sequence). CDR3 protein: CASSLVMSDGYTF. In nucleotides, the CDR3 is TGTGCCAGCAGCTTGGTGATGAGTGATGGCTACACCTTC.

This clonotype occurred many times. This chain's CDR3 is CASSEGMEQYF. The CDR3 DNA reads as TGTGCCAGCAGCGAGGGTATGGAGCAGTACTTC. This chain joins TRBV9 and TRBJ2-7, with no clear D. There are 11 residues in the CDR3. Germline V gene lookup returns CDR1 SGDLS and CDR2 YYNGEE. V was cut by 3 bases and J by 7 bases, with 8 bases left in between.

CDR3 sequence reads: CASAQMGEQYF. The CDR3 DNA reads as TGTGCCAGCGCCCAAATGGGCGAGCAGTACTTC. The chain combines TRBV6-5 with TRBJ2-7; D unclear. Germline values: CDR1 MNHEY, CDR2 SVGAGI. V was shortened by 8 bases and J by 6 bases, with 11 bases between the two germline ends. This CDR3 is 11 amino acids long.

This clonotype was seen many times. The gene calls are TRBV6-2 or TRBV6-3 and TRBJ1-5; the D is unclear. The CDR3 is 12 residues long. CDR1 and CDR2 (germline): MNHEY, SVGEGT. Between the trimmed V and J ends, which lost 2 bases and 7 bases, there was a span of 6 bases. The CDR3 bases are TGTGCCAGCAGTTACCTCGGGCAGCCCCAGCATTTT. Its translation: CASSYLGQPQHF.

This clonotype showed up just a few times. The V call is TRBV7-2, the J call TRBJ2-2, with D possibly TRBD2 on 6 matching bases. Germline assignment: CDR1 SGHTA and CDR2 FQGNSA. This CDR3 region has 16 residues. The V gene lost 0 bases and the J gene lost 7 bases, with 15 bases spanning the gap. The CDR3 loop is CASSLAFQLASGELFF. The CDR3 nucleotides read TGTGCCAGCAGCTTAGCGTTTCAGCTAGCGAGCGGGGAGCTGTTTTTT.

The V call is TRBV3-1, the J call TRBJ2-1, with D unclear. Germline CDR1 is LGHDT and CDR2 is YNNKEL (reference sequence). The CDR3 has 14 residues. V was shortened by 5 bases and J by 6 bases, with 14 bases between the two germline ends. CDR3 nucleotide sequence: TGTGCCAGCAGCTACCTACTCGCGTCCAATGAGCAGTTCTTC. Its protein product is CASSYLLASNEQFF.

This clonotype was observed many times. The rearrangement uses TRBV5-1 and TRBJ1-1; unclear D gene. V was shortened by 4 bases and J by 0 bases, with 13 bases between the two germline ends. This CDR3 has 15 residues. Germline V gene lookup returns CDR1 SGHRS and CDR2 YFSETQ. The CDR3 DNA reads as TGCGCCAGCAGCCAGCTTATAGGGATGAACACTGAAGCTTTCTTT. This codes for CASSQLIGMNTEAFF. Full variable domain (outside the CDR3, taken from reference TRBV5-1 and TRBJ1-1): KAGVTQTPRYLIKTRGQQVTLSCSPISGHRSVSWYQQTPGQGLQFLFEYFSETQRNKGNFPGRFSGRQFSNSRSEMNVSTLELGDSALYLCASSQLIGMNTEAFFGQGTRLTVV.

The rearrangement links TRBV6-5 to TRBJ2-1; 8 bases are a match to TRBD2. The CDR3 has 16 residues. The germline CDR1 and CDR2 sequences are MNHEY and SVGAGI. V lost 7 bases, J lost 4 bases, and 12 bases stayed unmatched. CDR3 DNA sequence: TGTGCCAGCAAGAACCACCGGCGGGGGGTGTACAATGAGCAGTTCTTC. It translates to CASKNHRRGVYNEQFF.

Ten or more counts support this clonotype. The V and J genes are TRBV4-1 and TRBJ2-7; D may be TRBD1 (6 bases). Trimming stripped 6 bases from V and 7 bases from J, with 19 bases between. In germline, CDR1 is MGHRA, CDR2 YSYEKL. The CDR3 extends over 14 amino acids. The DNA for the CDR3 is TGCGCCAGCAGGTATCCGCAGGGGAAGTGGGAGCAGTACTTC. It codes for CASRYPQGKWEQYF.

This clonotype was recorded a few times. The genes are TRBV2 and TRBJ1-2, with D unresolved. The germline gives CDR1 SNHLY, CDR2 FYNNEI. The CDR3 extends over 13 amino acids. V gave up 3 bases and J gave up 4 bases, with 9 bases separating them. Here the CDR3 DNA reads TGTGCCAGCAGTGAGCCATCTTCCTATGGCTACACCTTC. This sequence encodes CASSEPSSYGYTF.